The next 9 T cell receptor beta chains were all read from a single sample in a study of radiation and T cells in renal cell carcinoma (TCRdb year 2020). Library preparation employed the immunoSEQ multiplex PCR assay. As stored in TCRdb, this immuneACCESS dataset retains in-frame rearrangements with V and J assigned. A fraction of the clones does not appear; measured against another copy, unresolved V genes explain less than half of the discrepancy, and the remainder lacks a known reason. This sample is represented by about 150,000 clones; 70% to 90% of them were singletons. The ten largest clones take up 12% of the sample. The time point label for this specimen denotes: baseline pretreatment blood. Reading the label with the study, this specimen's treatment or condition is: 15 Gy SBRT to primary tumor, nephrectomy 4 weeks later. Sequencing was performed on blood, taken from a patient whose treatment included radiotherapy and nephrectomy. The receptors originated from a woman aged 45-65 years with renal cell carcinoma.

J is TRBJ2-2 and V is TRBV11-2; TRBD2 agrees at 9 bases. Germline trimming cut 4 bases from V and 4 bases from J; bases unmatched to any gene: 4. The CDR3 sequence is 15 residues long. CDR1 is SGHAT, CDR2 FQNNGV, per germline. The CDR3 sequence is CASSSGTSFTGELFF. Written as DNA, the CDR3 is TGTGCCAGCAGCTCAGGGACTAGCTTCACCGGGGAGCTGTTTTTT.

This sequence joins TRBV19 and TRBJ1-5; a weak D match, TRBD1 (5 bases). The CDR3 totals 13 residues. Germline V gene lookup returns CDR1 LNHDA and CDR2 SQIVND (reference sequence). CDR3 sequence reads: CASQDTYNQPQHF. CDR3 sequence (DNA): TGTGCGAGTCAGGACACTTACAATCAGCCCCAGCATTTT.

Here the CDR3 DNA reads TGTGCCAGCTCACTAGGAACAGGAGCGGCCACTGAAGCTTTCTTT. It encodes CASSLGTGAATEAFF. This chain uses TRBV18 with TRBJ1-1; possibly TRBD1 for D (5 bases). Trimming cost V 4 bases and J 4 bases, with 16 bases left between them. Germline loops: CDR1 KGHSH, CDR2 LQKENI. The CDR3 totals 15 residues.

The V call is TRBV5-6, the J call TRBJ1-2, with D possibly TRBD1 on 5 matching bases. Between the trimmed V and J ends, which lost 2 bases and 3 bases, there was a span of 20 bases. The CDR3 sequence is 17 residues long. Germline CDR1 reads SGHDT; CDR2 reads YYEEEE. This chain's CDR3 is CASSFLWVRGSYYGYTF. As DNA, the CDR3 is TGTGCCAGCAGCTTTCTCTGGGTTCGGGGGTCATACTATGGCTACACCTTC.

The chain is built from TRBV6-5 and TRBJ1-4, with D unclear. V dropped 7 bases and J dropped 3 bases, with 9 bases sitting between them. This CDR3 comprises 13 residues. Germline V gene lookup returns CDR1 MNHEY and CDR2 SVGAGI. The CDR3 protein is CASTLNPNEKLFF. The DNA for the CDR3 is TGTGCCAGCACCCTAAATCCTAATGAAAAACTGTTTTTT.

As for this clone: The junction shows a germline mismatch at one end, possibly a read error. The chain combines TRBV2 with TRBJ2-7; D gene ambiguous. Germline V gives CDR1 SNHLY, CDR2 FYNNEI. This CDR3 is 12 amino acids long. CDR3 bases: TGTGCCAGCAGTACGCCGGGCTACGAGCGGTACTTC. It is translated as CASSTPGYERYF.

This clone has only a few counts. The genes are TRBV5-4 and TRBJ2-1, with TRBD2 matching 11 bases. The CDR3 totals 15 residues. Germline loops: CDR1 SGHNT, CDR2 YYREEE (reference sequence). The ends lost 4 bases at V and 9 bases at J; junction bases unmatched: 9. CDR3 amino acids: CASSGISGGAVEQFF. The DNA of the CDR3 is TGTGCCAGCAGCGGCATTAGCGGGGGGGCAGTTGAGCAGTTCTTC.

In this sample, this clone turned up once. The V and J genes are TRBV6-6 and TRBJ2-5; D might be TRBD2 (5 bases). The end of the DNA aligns better with TRBJ2-7, so the J call may be wrong. Germline assignment: CDR1 MNHNY and CDR2 SVGAGI (reference sequence). The CDR3 spans 15 residues. The CDR3 reads CASSYEELRAYEQYF. The CDR3 bases are TGTGCCAGCAGTTACGAAGAATTGAGGGCCTACGAGCAGTACTTC.

V is TRBV19 and J is TRBJ2-1; 8 bases map to TRBD2. Germline CDR1 LNHDA, CDR2 SQIVND (reference sequence). J was trimmed by 3 bases and V by 7 bases; bases with no gene match: 17. The CDR3 has 18 amino acids. The CDR3 spells CASTNNPLTGGLYNEQFF. DNA of the CDR3: TGTGCCAGTACTAATAACCCCCTCACGGGGGGGCTCTACAATGAGCAGTTCTTC.